The 4 T cell receptor beta chains in this list originate from one sample, sequenced in a study of early T cells in non-severe SARS-CoV-2 infection. TCRdb reprocessed the 5' RACE reads via MiXCR and lists one record per CDR3 protein. The sample includes more than 95,000 distinct CDR3 sequences, over 15% of them seen just once. The sequenced sample was whole blood. The receptors derive from an adult who was a healthcare worker with PCR-confirmed SARS-CoV-2 infection or an uninfected control (not recorded which).

This clonotype came up once. The V call is TRBV11-2, the J call TRBJ2-1; 8 bases fit TRBD1. CDR3 size: 15 residues. Looked up from germline, CDR1 is SGHAT and CDR2 is FQNNGV. The CDR3 nucleotides are TGTGCGACCAGCTTAGTCACAGGGGGTATGAATGAGCAGTTCTTC. Translation gives CATSLVTGGMNEQFF.

The rearrangement links TRBV12-3 or TRBV12-4 to TRBJ2-3; TRBD1 aligns across 9 bases. This CDR3 has 15 amino acids. V gave up 7 bases and J gave up 1 base; unmatched junction bases: 6. This CDR3 is CASTWDRVGTDTQYF. CDR3 DNA: TGTGCCAGCACCTGGGACAGGGTTGGCACAGATACGCAGTATTTT.

This sequence joins TRBV5-6 and TRBJ2-3, with D possibly TRBD1 on 6 matching bases. CDR3 size: 13 residues. The V end was cut by 4 bases, the J end by 3 bases, with 9 bases between. The germline gives CDR1 SGHDT, CDR2 YYEEEE. The CDR3 coding sequence is TGTGCCAGCAGCCCGACAGGAACAGATACGCAGTATTTT. This translates into CASSPTGTDTQYF.

This clonotype was counted between two and nine times. V usage is TRBV27 and J usage is TRBJ1-6; TRBD1 matches at 8 bases. The germline V gene encodes CDR1 MNHEY and CDR2 SMNVEV (reference sequence). The CDR3 extends over 15 amino acids. V trimming: 5 bases; J trimming: 7 bases; junction bases outside the gene matches: 7. DNA for the CDR3: TGTGCCAGCAGTCAGGGGGCGGCGGCCAATTCACCCCTCCACTTT. Its protein product is CASSQGAAANSPLHF.